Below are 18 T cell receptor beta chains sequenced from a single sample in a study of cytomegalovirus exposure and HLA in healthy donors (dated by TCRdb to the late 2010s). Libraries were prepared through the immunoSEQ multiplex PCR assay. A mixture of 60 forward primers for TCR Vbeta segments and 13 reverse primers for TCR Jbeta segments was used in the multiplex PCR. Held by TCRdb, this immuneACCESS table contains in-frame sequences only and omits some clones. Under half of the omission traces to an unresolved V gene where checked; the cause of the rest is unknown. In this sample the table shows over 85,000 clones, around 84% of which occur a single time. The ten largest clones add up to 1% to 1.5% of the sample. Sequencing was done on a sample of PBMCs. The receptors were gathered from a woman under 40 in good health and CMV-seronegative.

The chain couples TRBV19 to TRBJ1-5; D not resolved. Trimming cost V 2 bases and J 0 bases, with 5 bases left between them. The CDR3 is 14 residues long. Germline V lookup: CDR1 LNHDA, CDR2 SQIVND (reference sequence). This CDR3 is CASSIWASNQPQHF. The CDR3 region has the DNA TGTGCCAGTAGTATATGGGCTAGCAATCAGCCCCAGCATTTT.

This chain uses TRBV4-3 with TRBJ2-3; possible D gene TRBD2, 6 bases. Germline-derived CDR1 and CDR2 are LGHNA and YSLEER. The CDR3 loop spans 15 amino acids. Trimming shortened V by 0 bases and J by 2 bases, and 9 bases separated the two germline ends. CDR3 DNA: TGCGCCAGCAGCCAAGATCGGACTACCACAGATACGCAGTATTTT. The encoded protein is CASSQDRTTTDTQYF.

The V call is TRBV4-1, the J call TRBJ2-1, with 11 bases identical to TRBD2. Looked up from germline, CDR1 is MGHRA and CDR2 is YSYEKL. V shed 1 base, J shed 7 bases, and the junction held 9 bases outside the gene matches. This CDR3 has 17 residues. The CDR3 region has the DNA TGCGCCAGCAGCCAAGGAGGGCGGGTAGCGGGAGGGAATGAGCAGTTCTTC. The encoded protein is CASSQGGRVAGGNEQFF.

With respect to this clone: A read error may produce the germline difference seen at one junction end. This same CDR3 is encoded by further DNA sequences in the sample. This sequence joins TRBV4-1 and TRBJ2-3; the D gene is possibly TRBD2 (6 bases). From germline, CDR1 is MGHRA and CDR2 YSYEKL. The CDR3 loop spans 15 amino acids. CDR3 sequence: CASSQVGGSTDTQYF. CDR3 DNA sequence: TGCGCCAGCAGCCAAGTGGGGGGTAGCACAGATACACAGTATTTT.

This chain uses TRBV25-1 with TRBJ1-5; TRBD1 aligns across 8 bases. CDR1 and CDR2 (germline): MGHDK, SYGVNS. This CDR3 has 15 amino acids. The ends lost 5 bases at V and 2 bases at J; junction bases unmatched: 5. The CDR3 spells CASSPQGVGNQPQHF. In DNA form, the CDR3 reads TGTGCCAGCAGTCCACAGGGGGTAGGCAATCAGCCCCAGCATTTT.

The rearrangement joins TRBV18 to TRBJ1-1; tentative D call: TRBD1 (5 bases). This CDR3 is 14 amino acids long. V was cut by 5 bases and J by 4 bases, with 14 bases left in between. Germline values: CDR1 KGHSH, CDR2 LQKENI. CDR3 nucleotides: TGTGCCAGCTCAGGGCCCCCCGGGGGCACTGAAGCTTTCTTT. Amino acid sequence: CASSGPPGGTEAFF.

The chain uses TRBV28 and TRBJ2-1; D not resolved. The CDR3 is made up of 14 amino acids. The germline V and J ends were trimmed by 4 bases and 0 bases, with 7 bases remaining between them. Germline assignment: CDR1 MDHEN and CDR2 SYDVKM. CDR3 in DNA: TGTGCCAGCAGTTCGCGAGGCTCCTACAATGAGCAGTTCTTC. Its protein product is CASSSRGSYNEQFF.

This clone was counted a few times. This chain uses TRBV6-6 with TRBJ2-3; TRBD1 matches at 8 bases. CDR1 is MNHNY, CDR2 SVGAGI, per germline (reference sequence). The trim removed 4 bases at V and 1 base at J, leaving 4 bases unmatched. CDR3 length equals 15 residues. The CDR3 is CASSWDRWGTDTQYF. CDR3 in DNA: TGTGCCAGCAGTTGGGACAGGTGGGGCACAGATACGCAGTATTTT.

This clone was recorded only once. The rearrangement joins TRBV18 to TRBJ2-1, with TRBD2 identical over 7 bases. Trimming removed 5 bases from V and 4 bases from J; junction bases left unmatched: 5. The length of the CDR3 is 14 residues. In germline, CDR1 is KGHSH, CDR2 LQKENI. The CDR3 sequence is CASSDLSGYNEQFF. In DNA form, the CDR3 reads TGTGCCAGCTCAGATCTTAGCGGGTACAATGAGCAGTTCTTC.

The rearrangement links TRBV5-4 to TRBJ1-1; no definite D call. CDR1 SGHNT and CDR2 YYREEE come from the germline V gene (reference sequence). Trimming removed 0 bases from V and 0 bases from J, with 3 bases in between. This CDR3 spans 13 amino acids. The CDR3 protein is CASSLAVNTEAFF. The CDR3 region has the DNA TGTGCCAGCAGCTTGGCCGTGAACACTGAAGCTTTCTTT.

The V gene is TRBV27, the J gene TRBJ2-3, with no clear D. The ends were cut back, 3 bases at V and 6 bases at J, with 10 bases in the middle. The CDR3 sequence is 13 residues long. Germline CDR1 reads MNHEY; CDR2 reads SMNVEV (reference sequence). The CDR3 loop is CASSFLNGDTQYF. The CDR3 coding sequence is TGTGCCAGCAGTTTCCTAAACGGGGATACGCAGTATTTT.

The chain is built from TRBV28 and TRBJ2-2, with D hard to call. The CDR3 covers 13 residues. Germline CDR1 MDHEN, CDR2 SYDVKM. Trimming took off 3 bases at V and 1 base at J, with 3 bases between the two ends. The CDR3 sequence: CASSFQNTGELFF. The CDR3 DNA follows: TGTGCCAGCAGTTTTCAGAACACCGGGGAGCTGTTTTTT.

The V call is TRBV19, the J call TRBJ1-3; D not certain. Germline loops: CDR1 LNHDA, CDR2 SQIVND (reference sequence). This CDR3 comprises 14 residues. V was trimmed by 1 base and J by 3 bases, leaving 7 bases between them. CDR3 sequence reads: CASSIVPSGNTIYF. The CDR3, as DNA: TGTGCCAGTAGTATAGTCCCCAGTGGAAACACCATATATTTT.

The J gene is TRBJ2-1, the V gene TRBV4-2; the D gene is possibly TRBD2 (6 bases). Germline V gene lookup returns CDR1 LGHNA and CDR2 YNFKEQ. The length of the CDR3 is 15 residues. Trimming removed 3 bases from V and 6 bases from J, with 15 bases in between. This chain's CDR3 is CASSQLEGSPNEQFF. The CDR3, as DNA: TGTGCCAGCAGCCAGTTGGAGGGATCCCCCAATGAGCAGTTCTTC.

The CDR3 region is CASSPPVPSSYEQYF. CDR3 nucleotides: TGTGCCAGCTCACCACCGGTTCCCAGCTCCTACGAGCAGTACTTC. The rearrangement joins TRBV18 to TRBJ2-7, with D uncertain. V was clipped by 0 bases and J by 0 bases, with 9 bases between them. CDR3 length: 15 residues. CDR1 KGHSH and CDR2 LQKENI come from the germline V gene.

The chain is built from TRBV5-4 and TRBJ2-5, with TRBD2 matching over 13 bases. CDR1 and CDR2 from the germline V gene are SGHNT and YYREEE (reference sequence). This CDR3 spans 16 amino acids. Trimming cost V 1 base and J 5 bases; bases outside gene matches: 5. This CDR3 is CASSLTSGGGRETQYF. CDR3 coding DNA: TGTGCCAGCAGCTTGACTAGCGGGGGGGGCCGGGAGACCCAGTACTTC.

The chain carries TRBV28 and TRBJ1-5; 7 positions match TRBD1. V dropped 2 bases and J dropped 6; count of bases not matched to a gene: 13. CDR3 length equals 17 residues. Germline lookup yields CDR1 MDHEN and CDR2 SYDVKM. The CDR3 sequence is CASSLPGTDRLTQPQHF. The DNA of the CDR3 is TGTGCCAGCAGTTTACCCGGGACAGATCGATTGACTCAGCCCCAGCATTTT.

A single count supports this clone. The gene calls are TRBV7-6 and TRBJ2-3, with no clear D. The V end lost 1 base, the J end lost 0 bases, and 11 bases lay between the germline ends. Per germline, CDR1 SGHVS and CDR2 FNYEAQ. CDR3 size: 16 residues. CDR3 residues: CASSLDRGLSTDTQYF. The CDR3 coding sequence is TGTGCCAGCAGCTTAGACCGCGGCCTCAGCACAGATACGCAGTATTTT.